These 7 T cell receptor beta chains originate from one sample sequenced in a study of technical replicates of blood from several donors. Repertoires were generated with immunoSEQ multiplex PCR, while TCRdb's copy carries only in-frame clones and drops some. The table records about 99,000 clones, about 95% of them present only once. Specimen: T cells isolated from PBMCs. The receptors come from a human donor in good health.

This clone was observed a single time. The chain is built from TRBV9 and TRBJ2-1; TRBD2 aligns across 9 bases. This CDR3 is 16 amino acids long. The J segment lost 3 bases and the V segment lost 0 bases, leaving 4 bases of the junction unmatched. Germline loops: CDR1 SGDLS, CDR2 YYNGEE. CDR3 amino acids: CASSVEASGIYNEQFF. CDR3 sequence (DNA): TGTGCCAGCAGCGTAGAGGCTAGCGGGATCTACAATGAGCAGTTCTTC.

The chain links TRBV7-2 to TRBJ2-2, with D perhaps matching TRBD1 (5 bases). Trimming removed 4 bases at V and 6 bases at J, with 18 bases between. The CDR3 has 16 amino acids. CDR1 SGHTA and CDR2 FQGNSA come from the germline V gene. CDR3 sequence: CASSWGPPLTSGELFF. The CDR3 DNA is TGTGCCAGCAGCTGGGGCCCACCCCTGACTTCCGGGGAGCTGTTTTTT. Combining the CDR3 with reference TRBV7-2 and TRBJ2-2 gives the whole variable domain GAGVSQSPSNKVTEKGKDVELRCDPISGHTALYWYRQSLGQGLEFLIYFQGNSAPDKSGLPSDRFSAERTGGSVSTLTIQRTQQEDSAVYLCASSWGPPLTSGELFFGEGSRLTVL.

This clone was observed once. The DNA for the CDR3 is TGCGCCAGCAGCTTAGGACAGGGGGATCAGCCCCAGCATTTT. It is translated as CASSLGQGDQPQHF. The chain has TRBV5-1 and TRBJ1-5; 10 bases align to TRBD1. CDR3 size: 14 residues. Unmatched junction bases numbered 1, after V lost 2 bases and J lost 5 bases. CDR1 and CDR2 from the germline V gene are SGHRS and YFSETQ.

This clone was counted a single time. This chain uses TRBV29-1 with TRBJ2-1, with 14 bases that match TRBD2. J was trimmed by 0 bases and V by 7 bases; bases with no gene match: 11. Germline lookup yields CDR1 SQVTM and CDR2 ANQGSEA. The CDR3 totals 18 residues. This chain's CDR3 is CSAPPGTSGSSSYNEQFF. For the CDR3, the DNA is TGCAGCGCCCCCCCAGGGACTAGCGGGAGTAGCTCCTACAATGAGCAGTTCTTC.

Of note for this clone: Other DNA variants within this sample encode the same CDR3. This chain connects TRBV5-1 to TRBJ1-1; tentatively, D is TRBD1 (5 bases). Trimming shortened V by 0 bases and J by 1 base, and 10 bases separated the two germline ends. Germline values: CDR1 SGHRS, CDR2 YFSETQ. CDR3 length equals 15 residues. The CDR3 spells CASSLVGGGNTEAFF. The CDR3 coding sequence is TGCGCCAGCAGCTTGGTGGGCGGGGGGAACACTGAAGCTTTCTTT.

The chain joins TRBV11-3 to TRBJ2-3; 9 nucleotides align to TRBD2. The CDR3 is 15 residues long. V lost 5 bases, J lost 2 bases, and 5 bases stayed unmatched. Germline-derived CDR1 and CDR2 are SGHNT and YENEEA. CDR3 sequence reads: CASSLVAGDTDTQYF. CDR3 nucleotide sequence: TGTGCCAGCAGCCTCGTAGCGGGGGACACAGATACGCAGTATTTT.

The chain carries TRBV10-3 and TRBJ2-2; TRBD1 is a possible D gene (6 bases). The CDR3 spans 16 residues. The V gene lost 3 bases and the J gene lost 5 bases, with 16 bases spanning the gap. From germline, CDR1 is ENHRY and CDR2 SYGVKD. The CDR3 protein is CAISEGGFLGTGELFF. In DNA form, the CDR3 reads TGTGCCATCAGTGAAGGGGGTTTCTTGGGGACCGGGGAGCTGTTTTTT.